This record concerns one TCR beta chain sequence. This entry is derived from a study of T cell changes during pregnancy in multiple sclerosis. The V gene's germline CDR1 is LGHNT and CDR2 FRNRAP. Germline trimming cut 6 bases from V and 9 bases from J; bases unmatched to any gene: 4. The CDR3 covers 12 residues. The method was immunoSEQ multiplex PCR; TCRdb's version includes in-frame clones alone and lacks a portion of them. The sample holds some 42,000 clones, about 92% seen once. This chain connects TRBV12-5 to TRBJ2-1, with 8 nucleotides matching TRBD2. Sequenced here: CD4+ T cells from peripheral blood mononuclear cells, sampled in the third trimester of pregnancy. The TCR was taken from a female donor with multiple sclerosis, enrolled in a pregnancy study. CDR3 sequence: CASGRAGVEQFF. The DNA for the CDR3 is TGTGCTAGTGGCCGAGCGGGAGTTGAGCAGTTCTTC.